The 18 T cell receptor beta chains reported below all come from one sample, sequenced in a study of blood T cells in healthy people across ages. A second PCR, run for about 6 to 11 cycles, used a sample-barcoded 5' primer plus a J-beta primer mix. TCRdb re-derived calls from the 5' RACE reads in MiXCR, one entry per CDR3 protein. The table includes roughly 1 million distinct CDR3 sequences, 20% to 25% detected once. These data were likewise used in another study, on T cells of mothers and their children.

The sequenced sample consisted of blood. These receptor sequences come from a girl aged 2 to 9 in good health.

This clonotype showed up just a few times. The chain uses TRBV20-1 and TRBJ2-7; D may match TRBD1 or TRBD2 (5 bases each). CDR3 length: 17 amino acids. From germline, CDR1 is DFQATT and CDR2 SNEGSKA (reference sequence). V was trimmed by 1 base and J by 0 bases, leaving 19 bases between them. CDR3 protein: CSARGWPGDASSYEQYF. The CDR3, as DNA: TGCAGTGCTAGAGGTTGGCCCGGGGACGCCAGCTCCTACGAGCAGTACTTC.

The rearrangement links TRBV4-2 to TRBJ2-5; 7 bases match TRBD2. Germline CDR1 and CDR2: LGHNA and YNFKEQ. V was pared by 0 bases and J by 5 bases, with 6 bases of the junction left unmatched. This CDR3 contains 15 residues. DNA for the CDR3: TGTGCCAGCAGCCAAGAGGGGGGGAAGTCGGAGACCCAGTACTTC. It specifies CASSQEGGKSETQYF.

The chain recombines TRBV5-1 with TRBJ1-2; 8 bases map to TRBD1. Germline CDR1 is SGHRS and CDR2 is YFSETQ. Trimming cost V 5 bases and J 4 bases; bases outside gene matches: 10. The CDR3 covers 15 residues. The chain's CDR3 is CASRAEWTGSYGYTF. CDR3 in DNA: TGCGCCAGCAGGGCAGAATGGACAGGGAGCTATGGCTACACCTTC.

This clonotype was counted only a few times. V and J are TRBV29-1 and TRBJ2-5, with TRBD1 as a possible D gene (5 bases). The DNA end is a closer match to TRBJ2-1, so the J assignment may be wrong. The CDR3 length is 14 residues. Germline CDR1 SQVTM, CDR2 ANQGSEA. The CDR3 nucleotides are TGCAGCGTTGAAGTCTCAGACAGAAGAAATGAGCAGTTCTTC. This encodes CSVEVSDRRNEQFF.

This sequence joins TRBV6-5 and TRBJ1-2; no firm D call. Trimming shortened V by 11 bases and J by 8 bases, and 15 bases separated the two germline ends. This CDR3 is built from 11 residues. Germline V gene sequence: CDR1 MNHEY, CDR2 SVGAGI. The DNA for the CDR3 is TGTGCCGCTGTCGGGCTGGAAGGCTACACCTTC. Its protein is CAAVGLEGYTF.

This clonotype was detected a few times. The rearrangement joins TRBV5-1 to TRBJ1-2; D call uncertain. Trimming pared 0 bases from V and 4 bases from J, leaving 16 bases between. This CDR3 comprises 16 residues. Per germline, CDR1 SGHRS and CDR2 YFSETQ. The CDR3 DNA is TGCGCCAGCAGCTTGGCCAACGCCGCACAAGGCTATGGCTACACCTTC. Residues: CASSLANAAQGYGYTF.

This clonotype showed up just a few times. This sequence joins TRBV29-1 and TRBJ2-7; 9 bases line up with TRBD2. Germline V gene data show CDR1 as SQVTM and CDR2 as ANQGSEA. V lost 5 bases to trimming and J lost 1 base; unmatched junction nucleotides: 12. The CDR3 length is 16 residues. CDR3 residues: CSVRKISGSPSYEQYF. In DNA form, the CDR3 reads TGCAGCGTTCGGAAAATTAGCGGGAGTCCTTCCTACGAGCAGTACTTC.

This clonotype was seen a handful of times. The chain recombines TRBV6-5 with TRBJ1-1; tentative D call: TRBD1 (6 bases). This CDR3 has 13 amino acids. The V gene's germline CDR1 is MNHEY and CDR2 SVGAGI. V shed 7 bases and J shed 3 bases, with 12 bases lying between them. The DNA of the CDR3 is TGTGCCAGCACCTTGGGGGCTTACACTGAAGCTTTCTTT. Translated, it gives CASTLGAYTEAFF.

The CDR3 region is CSVLGQKYGYTF. The CDR3, as DNA: TGCAGCGTGTTGGGACAGAAATATGGCTACACCTTC. The rearrangement uses TRBV29-1 and TRBJ1-2; TRBD1 matches 7 bases. V shed 6 bases, J shed 5 bases, and the junction held 6 bases outside the gene matches. CDR3 length: 12 residues. Germline values: CDR1 SQVTM, CDR2 ANQGSEA.

In this sample, this clonotype turned up a few times. V usage is TRBV6-1 and J usage is TRBJ2-5, with 11 bases aligning to TRBD1. CDR3 length equals 16 residues. Trimming took 6 bases from V and 4 from J; bases not matched to a gene: 10. From germline, CDR1 is MNHNS and CDR2 SASEGT. CDR3 residues: CASRPGQGAILETQYF. The CDR3 DNA is TGTGCCAGCAGACCCGGACAGGGGGCGATTTTAGAGACCCAGTACTTC.

The chain is built from TRBV27 and TRBJ2-1; 7 bases line up with TRBD1. The J call is uncertain, as TRBJ2-7 better fits the DNA end. CDR1 MNHEY and CDR2 SMNVEV come from the germline V gene (reference sequence). This CDR3 is built from 13 residues. CDR3: CASSRGQVYEQYF. In DNA form, the CDR3 reads TGTGCCAGCAGTAGAGGACAGGTATACGAGCAGTACTTC.

The V and J genes are TRBV20-1 and TRBJ2-3, with TRBD1 identical over 12 bases. With 5 bases clipped from V and 10 bases from J, the junction kept 10 bases outside the gene matches. There are 14 residues in the CDR3. Germline CDR1 and CDR2: DFQATT and SNEGSKA (reference sequence). CDR3 DNA: TGCAGTGCTCCAGGGACAGGGGGCGGCGGATCGCAGTATTTT. Its protein product is CSAPGTGGGGSQYF.

The chain carries TRBV2 and TRBJ2-5; 7 nucleotides align to TRBD2. The length of the CDR3 is 15 residues. After removal of 0 bases from V and 5 bases from J, the junction contained 6 bases not matched to a gene. The germline V gene has CDR1 SNHLY and CDR2 FYNNEI. The CDR3 loop is CASSEAQGSGETQYF. CDR3 nucleotide sequence: TGTGCCAGCAGTGAAGCGCAGGGTAGCGGGGAGACCCAGTACTTC.

In its sample, this clonotype was seen a few times. CDR3 in amino acids: CATSDSLKETQYF. Written as DNA, the CDR3 is TGTGCCACCAGTGATTCCTTGAAAGAGACCCAGTACTTC. The chain carries TRBV24-1 and TRBJ2-5, with D unclear. The CDR3 extends over 13 amino acids. V lost 2 bases to trimming and J lost 3 bases, with 6 bases between them. From germline, CDR1 is KGHDR and CDR2 SFDVKD.

The V call is TRBV2, the J call TRBJ2-5, with 7 bases matching TRBD2. Matching the DNA end better, TRBJ2-7 makes the J call doubtful. CDR1 SNHLY and CDR2 FYNNEI come from the germline V gene. The CDR3 spans 14 residues. DNA of the CDR3: TGTGCCAGCAGTGCGGGAGCGGGGCCCTACGAGCAGTACTTC. It yields the protein CASSAGAGPYEQYF.

The chain employs TRBV2 and TRBJ2-5; unclear D gene. CDR1 and CDR2 (germline): SNHLY, FYNNEI. V was cut by 8 bases and J by 5 bases, with 21 bases left in between. The CDR3 covers 15 residues. The CDR3 sequence is CASGSRVSPGETQYF. DNA for the CDR3: TGTGCCAGCGGAAGTAGGGTCTCCCCGGGTGAGACCCAGTACTTC.

This clonotype was found a few times. The rearrangement uses TRBV7-6 and TRBJ1-1; D unresolved. Germline loops: CDR1 SGHVS, CDR2 FNYEAQ. Between the trimmed V and J ends, which lost 4 bases and 6 bases, there was a span of 12 bases. The CDR3 length is 13 residues. Here the CDR3 reads CASSSPYSPEAFF. CDR3 DNA sequence: TGTGCCAGCAGCTCGCCCTATTCTCCTGAAGCTTTCTTT.

The chain combines TRBV13 with TRBJ1-2; weak D call: TRBD1 (6 bases). The germline V gene encodes CDR1 PRHDT and CDR2 FYEKMQ (reference sequence). Trimming removed 5 bases from V and 5 bases from J, with 18 bases in between. The CDR3 is 15 amino acids. CDR3 nucleotides: TGTGCCAGCAGCCCGTCCGGGACATTCGGTTATGGCTACACCTTC. Translated, it gives CASSPSGTFGYGYTF. Using reference TRBV13 and TRBJ1-2 for the parts outside the CDR3, the full variable domain is AAGVIQSPRHLIKEKRETATLKCYPIPRHDTVYWYQQGPGQDPQFLISFYEKMQSDKGSIPDRFSAQQFSDYHSELNMSSLELGDSALYFCASSPSGTFGYGYTFGSGTRLTVV.